This T cell receptor beta chain originates from a study of blood T cells in healthy people across ages. This CDR3 is built from 14 residues. In germline, CDR1 is SGDLS, CDR2 YYNGEE. Deletions cut 1 base from V and 2 bases from J, with 8 bases between. Combining a sample-barcoded 5' primer with a J-beta primer mix, a second PCR ran for roughly 7 to 12 cycles. TCRdb reprocessed the 5' RACE reads with MiXCR, giving one entry per CDR3 protein. The data contain under 2 million distinct CDR3 sequences, about 35% of them singletons. The sequenced sample was blood. The origin of this receptor is a woman aged 30 to 39 in good health. This chain uses TRBV9 with TRBJ2-3; no clear D. CDR3 residues: CASSVSSYTDTQYF. In nucleotides, the CDR3 is TGTGCCAGCAGCGTATCCTCGTACACAGATACGCAGTATTTT.